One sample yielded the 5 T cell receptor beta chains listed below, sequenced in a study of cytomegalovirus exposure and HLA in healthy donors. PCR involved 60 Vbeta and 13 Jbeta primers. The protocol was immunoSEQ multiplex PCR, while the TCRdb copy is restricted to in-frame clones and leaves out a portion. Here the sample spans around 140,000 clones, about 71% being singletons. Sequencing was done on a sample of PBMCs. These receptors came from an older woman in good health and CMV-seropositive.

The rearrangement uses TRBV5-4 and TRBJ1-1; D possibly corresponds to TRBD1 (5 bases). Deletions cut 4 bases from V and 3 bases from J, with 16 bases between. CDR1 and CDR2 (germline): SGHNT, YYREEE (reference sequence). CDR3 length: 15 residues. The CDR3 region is CASSRSLRGDTEAFF. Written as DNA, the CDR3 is TGTGCCAGCAGCCGAAGCCTACGGGGGGACACTGAAGCTTTCTTT.

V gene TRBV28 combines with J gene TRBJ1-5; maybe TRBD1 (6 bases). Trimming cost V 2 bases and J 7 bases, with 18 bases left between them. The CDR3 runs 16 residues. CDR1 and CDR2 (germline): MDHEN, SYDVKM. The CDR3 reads CASSLRRDKGIQPQHF. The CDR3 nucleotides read TGTGCCAGCAGTTTACGACGGGACAAGGGCATCCAGCCCCAGCATTTT.

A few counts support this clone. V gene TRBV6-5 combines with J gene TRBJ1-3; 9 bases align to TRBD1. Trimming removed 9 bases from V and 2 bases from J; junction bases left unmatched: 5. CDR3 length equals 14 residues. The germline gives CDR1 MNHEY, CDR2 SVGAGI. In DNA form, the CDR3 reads TGTGCCAGTTCACAGGGGGCAACTGGAAACACCATATATTTT. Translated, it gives CASSQGATGNTIYF.

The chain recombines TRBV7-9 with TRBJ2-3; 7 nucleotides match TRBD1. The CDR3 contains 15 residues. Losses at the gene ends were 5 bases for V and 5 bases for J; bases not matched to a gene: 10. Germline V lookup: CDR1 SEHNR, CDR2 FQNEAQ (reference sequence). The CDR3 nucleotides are TGTGCCAGCAGCCCCCCCACAGGGGCGGGAGATACGCAGTATTTT. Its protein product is CASSPPTGAGDTQYF.

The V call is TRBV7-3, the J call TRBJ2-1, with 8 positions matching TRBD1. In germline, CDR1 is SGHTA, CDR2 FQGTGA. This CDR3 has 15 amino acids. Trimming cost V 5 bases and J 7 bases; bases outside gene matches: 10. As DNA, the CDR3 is TGTGCCAGCAGCCTTGGGACAGGCCTAGGGAATGAGCAGTTCTTC. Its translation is CASSLGTGLGNEQFF.